What follows are 18 T cell receptor beta chains derived from one specimen sequenced in a study of liver allograft versus peripheral blood T cells. Turning to the study itself: Repertoires from peripheral blood of liver transplant recipients were compared with those inside their transplanted livers.

TCRdb processed the reads anew with MiXCR; each CDR3 protein has one entry. The top ten hold around 1.7% of the sample, which has some 10,000 distinct CDR3 sequences, 15% to 20% seen once. The source is a human patient who had a liver transplant. Some T cells may have come from the graft donor.

J is TRBJ1-2 and V is TRBV19, with D possibly matching TRBD1 (5 bases). Per the germline V gene, CDR1 is LNHDA and CDR2 is SQIVND (reference sequence). The CDR3 loop spans 13 amino acids. V dropped 3 bases and J dropped 2 bases, with 7 bases sitting between them. The CDR3 here is CASSIRQNYGYTF. The CDR3 DNA reads TGTGCCAGTAGTATCCGACAGAACTATGGCTACACCTTC.

There are many counts of this clonotype. The J gene is TRBJ2-5, the V gene TRBV5-4, with 9 bases fitting TRBD1. V trimming: 4 bases; J trimming: 5 bases; junction bases outside the gene matches: 6. CDR3 length: 14 residues. Per germline, CDR1 SGHNT and CDR2 YYREEE (reference sequence). This CDR3 is CASSEGQGRETQYF. The CDR3 bases are TGTGCCAGCAGCGAGGGACAGGGTCGGGAGACCCAGTACTTC.

This clonotype is medium-sized within its sample. V usage is TRBV18 and J usage is TRBJ2-5; TRBD1 matches 10 bases. With 6 bases clipped from V and 5 bases from J, the junction kept 6 bases outside the gene matches. The CDR3 runs 14 residues. Germline-derived CDR1 and CDR2 are KGHSH and LQKENI. The CDR3 DNA follows: TGTGCCAGCTCCCGCGGACAGGGGGACGAGACCCAGTACTTC. Translated, it gives CASSRGQGDETQYF.

The V gene is TRBV10-2, the J gene TRBJ1-1; no definite D call. CDR3 size: 12 residues. Trimming shortened V by 6 bases and J by 6 bases, and 11 bases separated the two germline ends. Germline CDR1 and CDR2: WSHSY and SAAADI. CDR3 loop: CASSRTRAEAFF. In nucleotides, the CDR3 is TGCGCCAGCAGCAGGACTCGGGCTGAAGCTTTCTTT.

This clonotype counts as medium-sized. The chain joins TRBV10-3 to TRBJ1-2; no clear D. Germline CDR1 and CDR2: ENHRY and SYGVKD. The CDR3 contains 13 residues. V gave up 6 bases and J gave up 8 bases, with 16 bases separating them. The CDR3 DNA sequence: TGTGCCATCAGGAAACAGACTACGGCAGGCTACACCTTC. Residues: CAIRKQTTAGYTF.

This chain uses TRBV20-1 with TRBJ2-1; 9 bases map to TRBD2. The CDR3 totals 15 residues. Trimming took 0 bases from V and 4 from J; bases not matched to a gene: 4. Germline CDR1 reads DFQATT; CDR2 reads SNEGSKA (reference sequence). The CDR3 reads CSARERGLAYNEQFF. CDR3 in DNA: TGCAGTGCTAGAGAGAGGGGACTAGCTTACAATGAGCAGTTCTTC.

This clonotype has only a few counts. The chain links TRBV6-2 or TRBV6-3 to TRBJ1-5; 9 positions agree with TRBD1. The CDR3 has 15 residues. V lost 6 bases to trimming and J lost 5 bases; unmatched junction nucleotides: 8. Germline loops: CDR1 MNHEY, CDR2 SVGEGT. CDR3 sequence reads: CASRDPGQGDQPQHF. Written as DNA, the CDR3 is TGTGCCAGCAGGGACCCGGGACAGGGTGATCAGCCCCAGCATTTT.

This clonotype is categorized as medium-sized. The gene calls are TRBV6-2 or TRBV6-3 and TRBJ1-6; TRBD1 aligns across 8 bases. The CDR3 length is 15 residues. Trimming at V came to 0 bases and at J to 9 bases, leaving 4 bases not matched to a gene. Germline V gives CDR1 MNHEY, CDR2 SVGEGT. In DNA, the CDR3 is TGTGCCAGCAGTTACTCGACAGGGGAGGTTTCACCCCTCCACTTT. This encodes CASSYSTGEVSPLHF.

This clonotype ranks as medium-sized (0.01 to 0.1%). The chain employs TRBV18 and TRBJ2-1; D is undetermined. CDR1 KGHSH and CDR2 LQKENI come from the germline V gene. Trimming shortened V by 6 bases and J by 6 bases, and 6 bases separated the two germline ends. This CDR3 contains 11 residues. CDR3 coding DNA: TGTGCCAGCTCGGGGTCCAATGAGCAGTTCTTC. As protein: CASSGSNEQFF.

This clonotype is termed medium-sized. The J gene is TRBJ1-6, the V gene TRBV6-6; tentatively, D is TRBD1 (5 bases). CDR3 length equals 14 residues. V shed 6 bases and J shed 10 bases, with 16 bases lying between them. CDR1 and CDR2 from the germline V gene are MNHNY and SVGAGI (reference sequence). CDR3 in amino acids: CASSARDLSSPLHF. In DNA form, the CDR3 reads TGTGCCAGCAGCGCGCGGGACCTCTCCTCACCCCTCCACTTT.

This clonotype appeared a few times. The V and J genes are TRBV14 and TRBJ2-1, with 9 bases fitting TRBD1. Trimming took 2 bases from V and 9 from J; bases not matched to a gene: 5. This CDR3 region has 14 residues. The germline CDR1 and CDR2 sequences are SGHDN and FVKESK. CDR3 sequence: CASSQTGGGSEQFF. As DNA, the CDR3 is TGTGCCAGCAGCCAAACAGGGGGCGGGAGTGAGCAGTTCTTC.

This clonotype appeared many times. The gene calls are TRBV6-5 and TRBJ1-5, with 8 bases matching TRBD1. The CDR3 totals 15 residues. CDR1 MNHEY and CDR2 SVGAGI come from the germline V gene. V lost 6 bases to trimming and J lost 2 bases; unmatched junction nucleotides: 6. The chain's CDR3 is CASRLGQEGNQPQHF. DNA of the CDR3: TGTGCCAGCAGGTTGGGACAGGAGGGCAATCAGCCCCAGCATTTT.

This clonotype is labeled medium-sized (0.01 to 0.1%). The gene calls are TRBV18 and TRBJ2-1, with TRBD2 identical over 8 bases. The CDR3 has 16 amino acids. CDR1 is KGHSH, CDR2 LQKENI, per germline. Unmatched junction bases numbered 9, after V lost 3 bases and J lost 5 bases. CDR3 nucleotide sequence: TGTGCCAGCTCACCGCAAGCAGCGGGGGTGGACAATGAGCAGTTCTTC. Translated, it gives CASSPQAAGVDNEQFF.

In regard to this clonotype: A read error may produce the germline difference seen at one junction end. V usage is TRBV15 and J usage is TRBJ2-7; no definite D call. The CDR3 runs to 14 residues. Germline CDR1 and CDR2: LNHNV and YYDKDF (reference sequence). CDR3 nucleotide sequence: TGTGCCACCAGCCTTAAATTGAAAGGAAGCGAGCAGAACTTC. Amino acid sequence: CATSLKLKGSEQNF.

This sequence joins TRBV7-9 and TRBJ2-3, with 8 bases matching TRBD1. Trimming removed 5 bases from V and 2 bases from J; junction bases left unmatched: 3. The CDR3 extends over 14 amino acids. Germline lookup yields CDR1 SEHNR and CDR2 FQNEAQ (reference sequence). For the CDR3, the DNA is TGTGCCAGCAGCCACAGGGGGGACACAGATACGCAGTATTTT. Translation gives CASSHRGDTDTQYF.

This clonotype occurred a few times. V is TRBV20-1 and J is TRBJ2-3; D is uncertain. Germline CDR1 DFQATT, CDR2 SNEGSKA (reference sequence). The CDR3 has 15 residues. V shed 1 base and J shed 1 base, with 12 bases lying between them. The CDR3 is CSARVWVGRTDTQYF. The CDR3 coding sequence is TGCAGTGCTAGAGTTTGGGTAGGGCGCACAGATACGCAGTATTTT.

The chain employs TRBV6-6 and TRBJ2-5; D is undetermined. The CDR3 is 14 residues long. The germline V gene has CDR1 MNHNY and CDR2 SVGAGI (reference sequence). The V gene lost 7 bases and the J gene lost 1 base, with 13 bases spanning the gap. The CDR3 reads CASIKDGTQETQYF. CDR3 DNA: TGTGCCAGCATAAAGGACGGTACCCAAGAGACCCAGTACTTC.

This clonotype counts as medium-sized (0.01 to 0.1%). The chain links TRBV29-1 to TRBJ1-2; tentatively, D is TRBD1 (5 bases). The CDR3 totals 14 residues. V was clipped by 5 bases and J by 7 bases, with 20 bases between them. CDR1 SQVTM and CDR2 ANQGSEA come from the germline V gene. Here the CDR3 DNA reads TGCAGCGTTCCATTGACAGCCCCTATGTTTGGCTACACCTTC. The encoded protein is CSVPLTAPMFGYTF.